Shown below are 17 T cell receptor beta chains from a single sample sequenced in a study of Graves' ophthalmopathy and Graves' hyperthyroidism. RNA served as the template for amplifying TCR beta CDR3 regions. The first round was an RT-PCR with HTBI primers, and the second round was a multiplex PCR. TCRdb passed the multiplex PCR reads through MiXCR, listing each CDR3 protein once. The profile shows about 700,000 distinct CDR3 sequences, 40% of them singletons. The sample taken for sequencing was peripheral blood. The receptors were sampled from an adult man with Graves' ophthalmopathy.

The V and J genes are TRBV7-9 and TRBJ1-6, with D possibly matching TRBD1 (5 bases). CDR1 SEHNR and CDR2 FQNEAQ come from the germline V gene (reference sequence). V gave up 7 bases and J gave up 7 bases, with 20 bases separating them. The CDR3 covers 16 residues. The CDR3 DNA reads as TGTGCCAGCACCCACAGGCCCATCACTGGAAATTCACCCCTCCACTTT. Translating it yields CASTHRPITGNSPLHF.

This clonotype appeared many times. The chain combines TRBV15 with TRBJ1-1; 9 bases line up with TRBD1. Germline values: CDR1 LNHNV, CDR2 YYDKDF (reference sequence). V gave up 0 bases and J gave up 5 bases; unmatched junction bases: 7. This CDR3 spans 16 amino acids. CDR3 in DNA: TGTGCCACCAGCAGAGATGCGGGACAGGGAGGAACTGAAGCTTTCTTT. Translating gives CATSRDAGQGGTEAFF.

This clonotype was counted between two and nine times. The gene calls are TRBV20-1 and TRBJ1-2; D ambiguous. The V end was cut by 1 base, the J end by 7 bases, with 7 bases between. Germline assignment: CDR1 DFQATT and CDR2 SNEGSKA (reference sequence). CDR3 size: 11 residues. This CDR3 reads CSARVWGGYTF. The CDR3 DNA reads TGCAGTGCTAGAGTCTGGGGTGGCTACACCTTC.

This clonotype showed up just a few times. This chain connects TRBV10-3 to TRBJ2-7; D possibly uses TRBD1 or TRBD2 (5 bases each). The V end lost 6 bases, the J end lost 7 bases, and 19 bases lay between the germline ends. The CDR3 has 14 amino acids. Germline V CDR1 and CDR2: ENHRY, SYGVKD. As DNA, the CDR3 is TGTGCCATCAGCGGGACGGACAACAACAATGAGCAGTACTTC. It specifies CAISGTDNNNEQYF.

V is TRBV12-3 or TRBV12-4 and J is TRBJ2-7; D might be TRBD1 or TRBD2, each matching 6 bases. The CDR3 consists of 16 residues. V lost 7 bases, J lost 2 bases, and 21 bases lay in between. The CDR3 here is CASTTWVGGSTYEQYF. As DNA, the CDR3 is TGTGCCAGCACCACCTGGGTGGGGGGCTCCACCTACGAGCAGTACTTC.

This clonotype was picked up many times. This rearrangement joins TRBV9 to TRBJ1-2; 8 bases align to TRBD1. CDR1 is SGDLS, CDR2 YYNGEE, per germline. J was trimmed by 8 bases and V by 3 bases; bases with no gene match: 9. This CDR3 has 14 residues. The CDR3 DNA is TGTGCCAGCAGCGAGGCGGACAGGGTAGGCGGCTACACCTTC. Translation gives CASSEADRVGGYTF.

The chain combines TRBV7-2 with TRBJ2-5, with TRBD1 matching over 8 bases. V lost 3 bases, J lost 4 bases, and 10 bases stayed unmatched. The CDR3 is 16 residues long. Germline V gene data show CDR1 as SGHTA and CDR2 as FQGNSA. CDR3 loop: CASSFRTGLSRETQYF. DNA of the CDR3: TGTGCCAGCAGCTTTCGGACAGGGCTTAGTCGAGAGACCCAGTACTTC.

The sample holds a few counts of this clonotype. V is TRBV7-9 and J is TRBJ1-2; no definite D call. Germline loops: CDR1 SEHNR, CDR2 FQNEAQ (reference sequence). CDR3 length: 12 residues. Trimming cost V 4 bases and J 12 bases, with 15 bases left between them. The CDR3 sequence is CASSSRPTADTF. The CDR3 DNA reads TGTGCCAGCAGCTCCCGTCCAACTGCCGACACCTTC.

This clonotype was recorded only once. The chain uses TRBV7-9 and TRBJ2-7; perhaps TRBD1 as D (5 bases). Germline loops: CDR1 SEHNR, CDR2 FQNEAQ (reference sequence). CDR3 length: 14 residues. V was shortened by 7 bases and J by 0 bases, with 13 bases between the two germline ends. Here the CDR3 reads CASNPTGSSYEQYF. DNA of the CDR3: TGTGCCAGCAACCCAACAGGAAGCTCCTACGAGCAGTACTTC.

The chain employs TRBV7-9 and TRBJ2-5; D is unresolved. V lost 0 bases to trimming and J lost 0 bases, with 17 bases between them. The CDR3 runs to 18 residues. CDR1 SEHNR and CDR2 FQNEAQ come from the germline V gene (reference sequence). CDR3 sequence reads: CASSLAWQAETYQETQYF. As DNA, the CDR3 is TGTGCCAGCAGCTTAGCTTGGCAGGCCGAGACGTACCAAGAGACCCAGTACTTC.

This clonotype showed up many times. The genes are TRBV7-8 and TRBJ1-1, with a tentative D call TRBD1 (6 bases). CDR3 length: 15 residues. From germline, CDR1 is SGHVS and CDR2 FQNEAQ. The V end was cut by 4 bases, the J end by 2 bases, with 14 bases between. The CDR3 DNA follows: TGTGCCAGCAGCTCCGCGGGACACCTAAACACTGAAGCTTTCTTT. Translating gives CASSSAGHLNTEAFF.

This clonotype was seen a few times. V gene TRBV3-1 combines with J gene TRBJ1-2; 7 nucleotides agree with TRBD1. The trim removed 2 bases at V and 8 bases at J, leaving 2 bases unmatched. Looked up from germline, CDR1 is LGHDT and CDR2 is YNNKEL (reference sequence). This CDR3 region has 12 residues. For the CDR3, the DNA is TGTGCCAGCAGCCAAAGACAGGGCGGCTACACCTTC. Protein: CASSQRQGGYTF.

This clonotype was seen many times. This chain joins TRBV7-3 and TRBJ1-6; no definite D call. This CDR3 is 13 amino acids long. With 2 bases removed from V and 10 bases from J, the gap between germline ends came to 9 bases. CDR1 is SGHTA, CDR2 FQGTGA, per germline. This CDR3 is CASSLWEKSPLHF. The CDR3 coding sequence is TGTGCCAGCAGCTTATGGGAGAAGTCACCCCTCCACTTT.

This clonotype has ten or more counts. The V gene is TRBV20-1, the J gene TRBJ1-6; D may be TRBD1 (6 bases). CDR3 length: 13 residues. Germline V lookup: CDR1 DFQATT, CDR2 SNEGSKA (reference sequence). V dropped 4 bases and J dropped 7 bases, with 11 bases sitting between them. CDR3 bases: TGCAGTGCTAAGGACAGAAGAAATTCACCCCTCCACTTT. This translates into CSAKDRRNSPLHF.

Comments on this clonotype: This could be a read error, since a much larger clone is one nucleotide away. This sequence joins TRBV15 and TRBJ2-6; possibly TRBD2 for D (5 bases). V lost 1 base and J 2 bases, leaving 9 bases between the germline ends. Germline V gives CDR1 LNHNV, CDR2 YYDKDF (reference sequence). The length of the CDR3 is 16 residues. The CDR3 loop is CATSRGLLPGANVLTF. CDR3 coding DNA: TGTGCCACCAGCAGAGGACTACTCCCTGGGGCCAACGTCCTGACTTTC.

The chain links TRBV25-1 to TRBJ2-2; no firm D call. V dropped 6 bases and J dropped 7 bases, with 21 bases sitting between them. The CDR3 has 16 residues. Per germline, CDR1 MGHDK and CDR2 SYGVNS. CDR3 sequence reads: CASSLLDPTMDGELFF. The DNA for the CDR3 is TGTGCCAGCAGCCTCCTCGACCCAACGATGGACGGGGAGCTGTTTTTT.

This clonotype was counted at least ten times. The chain couples TRBV7-3 to TRBJ1-1; D remains unclear. The CDR3 is 13 amino acids. Per the germline V gene, CDR1 is SGHTA and CDR2 is FQGTGA. V was trimmed by 4 bases and J by 3 bases, leaving 9 bases between them. The CDR3 DNA is TGTGCCAGCAGCTCTTACACGGACACTGAAGCTTTCTTT. It specifies CASSSYTDTEAFF.